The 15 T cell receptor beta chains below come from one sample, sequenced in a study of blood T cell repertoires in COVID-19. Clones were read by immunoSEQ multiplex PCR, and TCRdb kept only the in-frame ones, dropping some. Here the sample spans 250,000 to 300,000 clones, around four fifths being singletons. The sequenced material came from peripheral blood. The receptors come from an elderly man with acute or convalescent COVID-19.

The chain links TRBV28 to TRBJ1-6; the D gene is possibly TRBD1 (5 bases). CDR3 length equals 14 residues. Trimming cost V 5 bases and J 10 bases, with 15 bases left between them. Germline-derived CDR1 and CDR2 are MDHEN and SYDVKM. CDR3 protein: CASSPSGGWSPLHF. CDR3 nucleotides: TGTGCCAGCAGTCCATCCGGGGGGTGGTCACCCCTCCACTTT.

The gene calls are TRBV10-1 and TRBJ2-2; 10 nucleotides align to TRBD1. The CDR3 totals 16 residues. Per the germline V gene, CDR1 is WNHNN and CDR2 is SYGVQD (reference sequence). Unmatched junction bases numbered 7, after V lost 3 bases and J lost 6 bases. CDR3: CASSEPGQGHPGELFF. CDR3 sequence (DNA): TGCGCCAGCAGTGAACCGGGACAGGGGCATCCCGGGGAGCTGTTTTTT.

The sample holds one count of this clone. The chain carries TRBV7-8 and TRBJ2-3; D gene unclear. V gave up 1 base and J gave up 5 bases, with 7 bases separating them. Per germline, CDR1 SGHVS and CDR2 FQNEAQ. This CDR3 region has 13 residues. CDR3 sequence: CASSLGSGDTQYF. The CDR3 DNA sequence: TGTGCCAGCAGCTTAGGGTCGGGAGATACGCAGTATTTT.

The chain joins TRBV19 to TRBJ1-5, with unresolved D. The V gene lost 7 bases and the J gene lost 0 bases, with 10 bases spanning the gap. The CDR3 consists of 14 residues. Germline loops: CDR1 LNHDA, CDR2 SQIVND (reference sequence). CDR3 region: CASKPGSSNQPQHF. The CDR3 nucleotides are TGTGCCAGTAAGCCGGGAAGTAGCAATCAGCCCCAGCATTTT. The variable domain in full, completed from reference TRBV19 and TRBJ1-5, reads DGGITQSPKYLFRKEGQNVTLSCEQNLNHDAMYWYRQDPGQGLRLIYYSQIVNDFQKGDIAEGYSVSREKKESFPLTVTSAQKNPTAFYLCASKPGSSNQPQHFGDGTRLSIL.

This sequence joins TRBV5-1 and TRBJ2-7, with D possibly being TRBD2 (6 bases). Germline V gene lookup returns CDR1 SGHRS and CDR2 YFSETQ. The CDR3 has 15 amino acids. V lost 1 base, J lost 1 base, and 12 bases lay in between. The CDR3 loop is CASSLYGGWSYEQYF. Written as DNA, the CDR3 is TGCGCCAGCAGCTTGTACGGGGGATGGTCCTACGAGCAGTACTTC. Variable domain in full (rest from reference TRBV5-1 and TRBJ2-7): KAGVTQTPRYLIKTRGQQVTLSCSPISGHRSVSWYQQTPGQGLQFLFEYFSETQRNKGNFPGRFSGRQFSNSRSEMNVSTLELGDSALYLCASSLYGGWSYEQYFGPGTRLTVT.

The CDR3 DNA is TGCGCCAGCAGCCCGTCGGGGGGAGAGACCCAGTACTTC. Translated, it gives CASSPSGGETQYF. The chain employs TRBV5-1 and TRBJ2-5; TRBD2 aligns across 7 bases. The CDR3 contains 13 residues. J gave up 4 bases and V 4 bases, and 4 bases lay outside the gene matches. CDR1 SGHRS and CDR2 YFSETQ come from the germline V gene.

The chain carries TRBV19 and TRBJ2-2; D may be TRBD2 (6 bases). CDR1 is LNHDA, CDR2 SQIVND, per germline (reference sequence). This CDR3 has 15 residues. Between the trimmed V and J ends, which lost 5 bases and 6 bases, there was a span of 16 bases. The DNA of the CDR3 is TGTGCCAGTAGTGCGGGACTCCCCCGTGCCGGGGAGCTGTTTTTT. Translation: CASSAGLPRAGELFF.

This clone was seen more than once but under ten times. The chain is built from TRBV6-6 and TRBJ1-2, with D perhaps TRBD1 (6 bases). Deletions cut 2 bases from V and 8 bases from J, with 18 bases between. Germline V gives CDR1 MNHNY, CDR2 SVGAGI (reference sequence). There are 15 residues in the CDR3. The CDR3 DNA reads TGTGCCAGCAGTTACGTGGGGGCGGCGATGAGGGGCTACACCTTC. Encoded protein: CASSYVGAAMRGYTF.

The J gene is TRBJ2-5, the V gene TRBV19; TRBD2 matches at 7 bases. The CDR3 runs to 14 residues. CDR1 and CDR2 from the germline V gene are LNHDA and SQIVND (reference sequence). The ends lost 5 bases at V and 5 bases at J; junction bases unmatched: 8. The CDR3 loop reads CASSRAGVWETQYF. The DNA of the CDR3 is TGTGCCAGTAGTCGGGCGGGAGTTTGGGAGACCCAGTACTTC.

The CDR3 DNA sequence: TGTGCCAGCAGCCAACCTGGACTAGCAAGCTACAATGAGCAGTTCTTC. Translation: CASSQPGLASYNEQFF. This chain uses TRBV4-2 with TRBJ2-1; TRBD2 matches at 8 bases. The germline CDR1 and CDR2 sequences are LGHNA and YNFKEQ. V was pared by 2 bases and J by 3 bases, with 6 bases of the junction left unmatched. The CDR3 is 16 residues long.

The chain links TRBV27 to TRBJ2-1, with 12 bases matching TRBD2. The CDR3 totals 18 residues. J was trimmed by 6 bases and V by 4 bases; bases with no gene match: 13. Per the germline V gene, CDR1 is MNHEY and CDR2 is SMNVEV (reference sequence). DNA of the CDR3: TGTGCCAGCAGTTCCTACTCCCTCCGGACTAGCGGGGTCAATGAGCAGTTCTTC. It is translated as CASSSYSLRTSGVNEQFF.

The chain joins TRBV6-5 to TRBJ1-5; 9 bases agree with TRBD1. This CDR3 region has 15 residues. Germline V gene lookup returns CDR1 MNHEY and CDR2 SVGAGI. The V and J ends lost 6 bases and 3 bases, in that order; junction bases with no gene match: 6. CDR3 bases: TGTGCCAGCAGCTCCGGGACAGGGAACAATCAGCCCCAGCATTTT. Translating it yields CASSSGTGNNQPQHF.

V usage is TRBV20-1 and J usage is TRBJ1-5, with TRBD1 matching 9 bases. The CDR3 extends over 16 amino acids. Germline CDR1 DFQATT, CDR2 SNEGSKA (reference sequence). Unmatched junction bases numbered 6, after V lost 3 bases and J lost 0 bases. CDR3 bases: TGCAGTGCTAGTAGTGACAGGGGGATTAGCAATCAGCCCCAGCATTTT. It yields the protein CSASSDRGISNQPQHF.

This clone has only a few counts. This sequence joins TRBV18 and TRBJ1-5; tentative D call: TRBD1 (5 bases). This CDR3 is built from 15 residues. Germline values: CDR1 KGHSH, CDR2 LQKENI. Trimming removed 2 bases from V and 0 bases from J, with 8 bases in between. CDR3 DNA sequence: TGTGCCAGCTCACCAGGGGCCCTTAGCAATCAGCCCCAGCATTTT. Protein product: CASSPGALSNQPQHF. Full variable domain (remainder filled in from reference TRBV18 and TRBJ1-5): NAGVMQNPRHLVRRRGQEARLRCSPMKGHSHVYWYRQLPEEGLKFMVYLQKENIIDESGMPKERFSAEFPKEGPSILRIQQVVRGDSAAYFCASSPGALSNQPQHFGDGTRLSIL.

This CDR3 reads CASSPIPIISVGTDTQYF. The CDR3, as DNA: TGTGCCAGCTCACCAATTCCTATTATAAGCGTTGGCACAGATACGCAGTATTTT. The V and J genes are TRBV18 and TRBJ2-3; no reliable D call. The germline V gene has CDR1 KGHSH and CDR2 LQKENI. CDR3 length: 18 amino acids. V was cut by 2 bases and J by 1 base, with 19 bases left in between. Full variable domain (rest looked up from reference TRBV18 and TRBJ2-3): NAGVMQNPRHLVRRRGQEARLRCSPMKGHSHVYWYRQLPEEGLKFMVYLQKENIIDESGMPKERFSAEFPKEGPSILRIQQVVRGDSAAYFCASSPIPIISVGTDTQYFGPGTRLTVL.